A selection of T cell receptor beta chains follows, all from one sample in a study of shared clonotypes between healthy human individuals. Profiling relied on immunoSEQ multiplex PCR, and the TCRdb table lists in-frame clones only, not all of them. The table includes over a million clones, approximately 78% detected once. Source material: memory CD4+ T cells from PBMCs. The receptor set was obtained from a man between 18 and 29 years old in good health. Some clones in this sample may be carry-over from other donors' samples. Each CDR3 is given with its conserved first and last residue. Fields, in order: J gene, V gene, clone size, D gene, CDR3 DNA, CDR3 protein. D genes are given only for firm matches. The size of a clone is reported for some rows only, either as once, few or many, or as a class for expanded clones.

TRBJ2-1,TRBV7-3,NA,TRBD2,TGTGCCAGCAGCCGCCCCGGACTAGCGGGAGGGCCTTCCTACAATGAGCAGTTCTTC,CASSRPGLAGGPSYNEQFF
TRBJ1-1,TRBV11-2,few,NA,TGTGCCAGCAGCTTAGGGGCCTTCGCAACTGAAGCTTTCTTT,CASSLGAFATEAFF
TRBJ2-2,TRBV29-1,NA,NA,TGCAGCGTTTTTGGTCCGACGAACACCGGGGAGCTGTTTTTT,CSVFGPTNTGELFF
TRBJ2-5,TRBV5-6,NA,TRBD2,TGTGCCAGCAGCTTGTTGGGGGGGACCCCCCAAGAGACCCAGTACTTC,CASSLLGGTPQETQYF
TRBJ1-5,TRBV4-2,few,NA,TGTGCCAGCAGCCAGGCATGGGGAGGTGGGCAGCCCCAGCATTTT,CASSQAWGGGQPQHF
TRBJ2-7,TRBV5-1,many,NA,TGCGCCAGCAGCTTCGGCGACGGCTCCTACGAGCAGTACTTC,CASSFGDGSYEQYF
TRBJ2-1,TRBV5-1,NA,TRBD2,TGCGCCAGCAGCTTGGATCTAGCGGGCTACAATGAGCAGTTCTTC,CASSLDLAGYNEQFF
TRBJ2-3,TRBV5-4,NA,NA,TGTGCCAGCAGCTTTTCGGGGGATACGCAGTATTTT,CASSFSGDTQYF
TRBJ2-3,TRBV18,NA,NA,TGTGCCAGCTCACCGGGGACAGATACGCAGTATTTT,CASSPGTDTQYF
TRBJ2-5,TRBV6-1,NA,NA,TGTGCCAGCAGAATCGGGGGAATCCAAGAGACCCAGTACTTC,CASRIGGIQETQYF
TRBJ2-7,TRBV11-2,NA,TRBD2,TGTGCCAGCAGCTTCCTAGCGGGAATTTCCTACGAGCAGTACTTC,CASSFLAGISYEQYF
TRBJ2-7,TRBV7-9,few,TRBD1,TGTGCCAGCAGCTCCCGGGACAGGGGCTACGAGCAGTACTTC,CASSSRDRGYEQYF
TRBJ2-5,TRBV4-2,NA,NA,TGTGCCAGCAGCCAAGGGGTAAATGAGGGGCCAGAGACCCAGTACTTC,CASSQGVNEGPETQYF
TRBJ2-1,TRBV29-1,few,TRBD2,TGCAGCGTTGATCCGGCGGGAGGGTCATTGTATGAGCAGTTCTTC,CSVDPAGGSLYEQFF
TRBJ2-1,TRBV27,NA,NA,TGTGCCAGTTTGTCCCTCCGGGACCAATCGTACAATGAGCAGTTCTTC,CASLSLRDQSYNEQFF
TRBJ2-5,TRBV6-5,NA,NA,TGTGCCAGCAGTCAAAAGACAGTAACTCAAGAGACCCAGTACTTC,CASSQKTVTQETQYF
TRBJ2-3,TRBV4-2,once,NA,TGTGCCAGCAGCCAAGAGCCGACCCAGCATACGAGCACAGATACGCAGTATTTT,CASSQEPTQHTSTDTQYF
TRBJ1-1,TRBV2,NA,NA,TGTGCCAGCAGTGAGAAGGCAGGGAGCACTGAAGCTTTCTTT,CASSEKAGSTEAFF
TRBJ1-4,TRBV2,NA,TRBD1,TGTGCCAGCAGTAGGGACAGGAATAATGAAAAACTGTTTTTT,CASSRDRNNEKLFF
TRBJ2-7,TRBV7-2,NA,NA,TGTGCCAGCAGCTTAGGTCGGCATTACGGGCCAGAATTC,CASSLGRHYGPEF
TRBJ2-2,TRBV6-4,NA,NA,TGTGCCAGCAGTGACGAATTAAACACCGGGGAGCTGTTTTTT,CASSDELNTGELFF
TRBJ1-5,TRBV19,NA,NA,TGTGCCAGTAGTCCAGCAGATAGCAATCAGCCCCAGCATTTT,CASSPADSNQPQHF
TRBJ2-7,TRBV28,NA,NA,TGTGCCAGCAGTTCACAGGGTCCCTTCCCCTACGAGCAGTACTTC,CASSSQGPFPYEQYF
TRBJ2-1,TRBV6-5,NA,TRBD1,TGTGCCAGCAGTTACTCAGGGGGCCGATACAATGAGCAGTTCTTC,CASSYSGGRYNEQFF
TRBJ1-5,TRBV19,NA,NA,TGTGCCAGTAGTATACAATCGCGAGGGGAAAGGCAGCCCCAGCATTTT,CASSIQSRGERQPQHF
TRBJ2-3,TRBV5-1,NA,TRBD2,TGCGCCAGCAGCTTCGGTAGCGGGAGACATGGGACAGATACGCAGTATTTT,CASSFGSGRHGTDTQYF
TRBJ1-1,TRBV27,NA,TRBD1,TGTGCCAGCACTTTGGACAGGGGGAACACTGAAGCTTTCTTT,CASTLDRGNTEAFF
TRBJ1-1,TRBV5-4,NA,NA,TGTGCCAGCAGCTTATATGAGGGAAGCACTGAAGCTTTCTTT,CASSLYEGSTEAFF
TRBJ2-7,TRBV2,NA,TRBD2,TGTGCCAGCAGTGAATCTGGCGGGAGACTCTACGAGCAGTACTTC,CASSESGGRLYEQYF
TRBJ2-7,TRBV7-2,NA,NA,TGTGCCAGCAGCTTAGCCGTCCGCTCCTACGAGCAGTACTTC,CASSLAVRSYEQYF
TRBJ2-1,TRBV28,NA,TRBD2,TGTGCCATCGCCGGACTAGCGGGAGCCCATGAGCAGTTCTTC,CAIAGLAGAHEQFF
TRBJ2-7,TRBV30,NA,NA,TGTGCCTGGAGCGTCGACAACTCACGTAGAGGCGAGCAGTACTTC,CAWSVDNSRRGEQYF
TRBJ1-2,TRBV12-5,once,NA,TGTGCTAGTGGTCCCCACGGGACATATGGCTACACCTTC,CASGPHGTYGYTF
TRBJ2-1,TRBV5-1,once,NA,TGCGCCAGCACCCAGGGGGGCGGGAGTTTAAATGAGCAGTTCTTC,CASTQGGGSLNEQFF
TRBJ2-6,TRBV10-1,once,TRBD1,TGCGCCAGCAGCCACAGGGGATGGGACTCTGGGGCCAACGTCCTGACTTTC,CASSHRGWDSGANVLTF
TRBJ1-5,TRBV28,NA,TRBD1,TGTGCCAGCAGTTCGGCGGGACAGGGGGCCCAACAGCCCCAGCATTTT,CASSSAGQGAQQPQHF
TRBJ2-4,TRBV7-9,few,NA,TGTGCCAGCATCCCATTGGTATCCAACATTCAGTACTTC,CASIPLVSNIQYF
TRBJ2-7,TRBV5-1,once,NA,TGCGCCAGCAGCTTGGCCATTGACAGCTCCTACGAGCAGTACTTC,CASSLAIDSSYEQYF
TRBJ2-1,TRBV7-9,few,TRBD2,TGTGCCAGCAGCTTAGGGGCTAGCGGGATCGAGCAGTTCTTC,CASSLGASGIEQFF
TRBJ2-7,TRBV7-8,NA,NA,TGTGCCAGCAGCCATCAGGGGGGCAGAGACTACGAGCAGTACTTC,CASSHQGGRDYEQYF
TRBJ1-2,TRBV30,NA,TRBD1,TGTGCCTGGATTCTACCGACAGGGGGCAGCTATGGCTACACCTTC,CAWILPTGGSYGYTF
TRBJ1-3,TRBV4-1,few,TRBD1,TGCGCCAGCAGCCAAGGCTCGTCCGGGACAGGGGGATCGGGAAACACCATATATTTT,CASSQGSSGTGGSGNTIYF
TRBJ2-5,TRBV7-9,NA,TRBD2,TGTGCCAGCGGACCAGTGACTAGCGGGGGGAAAGAGACCCAGTACTTC,CASGPVTSGGKETQYF
TRBJ2-5,TRBV5-1,NA,NA,TGCGCCAGCAGCTTCACCGGCGACAACCAAGAGACCCAGTACTTC,CASSFTGDNQETQYF
TRBJ2-3,TRBV28,NA,TRBD1,TGTGCCAGCAGACCCCTGACAGGGCCCCACACAGATACGCAGTATTTT,CASRPLTGPHTDTQYF
TRBJ2-1,TRBV7-9,NA,NA,TGTGCCAGCAGCTTAGCGCACAATGAGCAGTTCTTC,CASSLAHNEQFF
TRBJ2-5,TRBV11-2,NA,NA,TGTGCCAGCAGCTTATCAGGGGCTCCGGAGACCCAGTACTTC,CASSLSGAPETQYF
TRBJ2-1,TRBV28,NA,NA,TGTGCCAGCAGTTACACGACACGGAACCCCTACAATGAGCAGTTCTTC,CASSYTTRNPYNEQFF
TRBJ1-1,TRBV18,NA,NA,TGTGCCAGCTCACCACCACCCCACGGGAACACTGAAGCTTTCTTT,CASSPPPHGNTEAFF
TRBJ1-5,TRBV6-6,NA,TRBD1,TGTGCCAGCGGGACAGGGGGCCATCAGCCCCAGCATTTT,CASGTGGHQPQHF
TRBJ1-4,TRBV27,NA,TRBD1,TGTGCCAGCAGAAAACCCGGGACAGGGGATGAAAAACTGTTTTTT,CASRKPGTGDEKLFF
TRBJ2-1,TRBV2,once,TRBD2,TGTGCCAGCAGTGAGGTCCTAGCGGGAAGGCCCTACAATGAGCAGTTCTTC,CASSEVLAGRPYNEQFF